This passage covers 26 T cell receptor beta chains from one sample sequenced in a study of CD8 T cells in Susac syndrome. Reverse transcription of roughly 0.5 to 1 ug RNA used random hexamers. TCRdb re-called the immunoSEQ multiplex PCR reads with MiXCR, one entry per CDR3 protein. This table holds around 90,000 distinct CDR3 sequences, 95% to 97% found once. The specimen was CD8+ T cells from PBMCs. The receptors here all came from a human donor with Susac syndrome.

The gene calls are TRBV6-5 and TRBJ2-7, with a possible D match to TRBD1 (5 bases). Germline loops: CDR1 MNHEY, CDR2 SVGAGI. The CDR3 runs 13 residues. V was trimmed by 2 bases and J by 4 bases, leaving 9 bases between them. The CDR3: CASSYGAKYEQYF. The CDR3 DNA sequence: TGTGCCAGCAGTTACGGGGCCAAGTACGAGCAGTACTTC.

This rearrangement joins TRBV24-1 to TRBJ2-3; D possibly corresponds to TRBD2 (6 bases). This CDR3 is 11 amino acids long. The germline CDR1 and CDR2 sequences are KGHDR and SFDVKD. The V end lost 9 bases, the J end lost 7 bases, and 10 bases lay between the germline ends. This chain's CDR3 is CATGRGNTQYF. In DNA form, the CDR3 reads TGTGCCACCGGACGGGGGAATACGCAGTATTTT.

Only one count was recorded for this clonotype. The DNA of the CDR3 is TGTGCCAGCAGTCCCGGGACTGGCTACACCTTC. It translates to CASSPGTGYTF. The V and J genes are TRBV27 and TRBJ1-2; D is possibly TRBD1 (5 bases). The germline CDR1 and CDR2 sequences are MNHEY and SMNVEV (reference sequence). This CDR3 has 11 residues. The V gene lost 5 bases and the J gene lost 7 bases, with 8 bases spanning the gap.

The J gene is TRBJ2-7, the V gene TRBV10-3; 8 bases are shared with TRBD1. Germline V gene lookup returns CDR1 ENHRY and CDR2 SYGVKD. Losses at the gene ends were 2 bases for V and 5 bases for J; bases not matched to a gene: 8. The CDR3 has 15 residues. The CDR3 DNA reads TGTGCCATCAGTGAGGGTCAGGGGGCTAACAACGAGCAGTACTTC. It is translated as CAISEGQGANNEQYF.

The V gene is TRBV12-5, the J gene TRBJ2-2; the D is unclear. The CDR3 totals 14 residues. Germline values: CDR1 LGHNT, CDR2 FRNRAP. Between the trimmed V and J ends, which lost 0 bases and 6 bases, there was a span of 8 bases. The CDR3 protein is CASGLVNSAGELFF. The CDR3 DNA is TGTGCTAGTGGTTTGGTAAACTCGGCCGGGGAGCTGTTTTTT.

The chain has TRBV9 and TRBJ2-5, with D uncertain. The germline CDR1 and CDR2 sequences are SGDLS and YYNGEE. CDR3 length: 13 residues. V was pared by 0 bases and J by 4 bases, with 7 bases between. CDR3 amino acids: CASSVVPLETQYF. The CDR3 coding sequence is TGTGCCAGCAGCGTAGTACCCCTAGAGACCCAGTACTTC.

The CDR3 DNA is TGCAGTGGAATTCCCCGGGGAGGCACTGAAGCTTTCTTT. It is translated as CSGIPRGGTEAFF. This chain joins TRBV20-1 and TRBJ1-1, with D unresolved. V lost 7 bases and J 4 bases, leaving 16 bases between the germline ends. The CDR3 has 13 amino acids. Germline CDR1 DFQATT, CDR2 SNEGSKA (reference sequence).

The CDR3 loop is CAWSGLVEKLFF. The CDR3 DNA reads as TGTGCCTGGAGTGGGCTGGTTGAAAAACTGTTTTTT. V and J are TRBV30 and TRBJ1-4; no clear D gene. The germline V gene has CDR1 GTSNPN and CDR2 SVGIG (reference sequence). The V and J ends lost 1 base and 7 bases respectively, with 7 bases between them. This CDR3 contains 12 residues. Full variable domain (remainder filled in from reference TRBV30 and TRBJ1-4): SQTIHQWPATLVQPVGSPLSLECTVEGTSNPNLYWYRQAAGRGLQLLFYSVGIGQISSEVPQNLSASRPQDRQFILSSKKLLLSDSGFYLCAWSGLVEKLFFGSGTQLSVL.

The V and J genes are TRBV6-2 or TRBV6-3 and TRBJ1-5, with a tentative D call TRBD1 (5 bases). The CDR3 runs 16 residues. CDR1 and CDR2 (germline): MNHEY, SVGEGT. The V end lost 2 bases, the J end lost 0 bases, and 11 bases lay between the germline ends. CDR3 bases: TGTGCCAGCAGTTACGACAGAGTGGGTAGCAATCAGCCCCAGCATTTT. Protein: CASSYDRVGSNQPQHF.

J is TRBJ2-7 and V is TRBV9, with 9 bases matching TRBD2. The CDR3 consists of 14 residues. Germline V gives CDR1 SGDLS, CDR2 YYNGEE. The ends lost 4 bases at V and 2 bases at J; junction bases unmatched: 4. In DNA, the CDR3 is TGTGCCAGCAGCCGTAGCGGGAGACCCTACGAGCAGTACTTC. It encodes CASSRSGRPYEQYF.

A single count supports this clonotype. This chain connects TRBV30 to TRBJ1-4; D remains unclear. CDR1 GTSNPN and CDR2 SVGIG come from the germline V gene (reference sequence). CDR3 length: 13 residues. The V end was cut by 0 bases, the J end by 4 bases, with 6 bases between. The CDR3 DNA reads as TGTGCCTGGAGTGTACAGATTAATGAAAAACTGTTTTTT. Translation gives CAWSVQINEKLFF.

The chain combines TRBV27 with TRBJ1-3; D gene ambiguous. The CDR3 runs to 13 residues. The V end was cut by 6 bases, the J end by 0 bases, with 6 bases between. In germline, CDR1 is MNHEY, CDR2 SMNVEV (reference sequence). The CDR3 loop reads CASRSSSGNTIYF. For the CDR3, the DNA is TGTGCCAGCAGGTCGAGCTCTGGAAACACCATATATTTT.

The chain is built from TRBV29-1 and TRBJ1-4, with D unresolved. The CDR3 is 11 amino acids. Germline CDR1 SQVTM, CDR2 ANQGSEA. The V end was cut by 3 bases, the J end by 10 bases, with 9 bases between. CDR3 loop: CSVDSEGKLFF. The CDR3 DNA follows: TGCAGCGTTGATTCGGAGGGAAAACTGTTTTTT.

This chain links TRBV3-1 with TRBJ1-1; TRBD1 matches at 7 bases. This CDR3 spans 18 amino acids. In germline, CDR1 is LGHDT, CDR2 YNNKEL (reference sequence). J lost 8 bases, V lost 1 base, and 19 bases had no gene match. CDR3 region: CASSQALGQYDRGSEAFF. The CDR3 DNA reads as TGTGCCAGCAGCCAAGCTCTGGGACAGTATGACCGCGGAAGCGAAGCTTTCTTT.

V gene TRBV4-3 combines with J gene TRBJ1-5; 8 bases agree with TRBD1. The V gene's germline CDR1 is LGHNA and CDR2 YSLEER. The CDR3 runs 13 residues. With 1 base clipped from V and 11 bases from J, the junction kept 4 bases outside the gene matches. The CDR3 region is CASSQGQGTTQHF. CDR3 nucleotides: TGCGCCAGCAGCCAAGGACAGGGGACGACCCAGCATTTT.

The V and J genes are TRBV2 and TRBJ2-5; D might be TRBD2 (6 bases). Germline CDR1 reads SNHLY; CDR2 reads FYNNEI. This CDR3 contains 14 residues. V was clipped by 4 bases and J by 7 bases, with 16 bases between them. This CDR3 is CASSVPLAGRTQYF. DNA for the CDR3: TGTGCCAGCAGTGTCCCACTAGCCGGGCGGACCCAGTACTTC.

The genes are TRBV24-1 and TRBJ2-5; D may correspond to TRBD1 or TRBD2 (5 bases each). From germline, CDR1 is KGHDR and CDR2 SFDVKD. The V and J ends lost 4 bases and 0 bases respectively, with 14 bases between them. The CDR3 is made up of 16 amino acids. The CDR3 spells CATSEYKGTDQETQYF. In nucleotides, the CDR3 is TGTGCCACCAGTGAATACAAGGGGACCGACCAAGAGACCCAGTACTTC.

V usage is TRBV7-3 and J usage is TRBJ2-2, with 7 bases fitting TRBD2. The CDR3 totals 17 residues. Looked up from germline, CDR1 is SGHTA and CDR2 is FQGTGA. The junction had 12 bases not matched to a gene; V was cut back by 5 bases and J by 3 bases. The CDR3 sequence is CASSLTMGGEHTGELFF. CDR3 bases: TGTGCCAGCAGCCTGACTATGGGGGGGGAGCACACCGGGGAGCTGTTTTTT.

The rearrangement uses TRBV20-1 and TRBJ2-7; 9 bases fit TRBD1. Germline values: CDR1 DFQATT, CDR2 SNEGSKA (reference sequence). CDR3 length: 15 amino acids. The junction had 7 bases not matched to a gene; V was cut back by 0 bases and J by 4 bases. The CDR3 nucleotides are TGCAGTGCTAGAGATGGGGGGACAGGGTGGTACGAGCAGTACTTC. This gives the protein CSARDGGTGWYEQYF.

The chain recombines TRBV30 with TRBJ2-5, with D perhaps matching TRBD1 or TRBD2 (6 bases each). The CDR3 is made up of 14 amino acids. Trimming took off 5 bases at V and 1 base at J, with 14 bases between the two ends. CDR1 and CDR2 from the germline V gene are GTSNPN and SVGIG (reference sequence). The CDR3 spells CAWSTGGPQETQYF. The CDR3 nucleotides are TGTGCCTGGTCGACCGGGGGCCCCCAAGAGACCCAGTACTTC.

The chain joins TRBV18 to TRBJ1-6; unclear D gene. This CDR3 is 15 amino acids long. Looked up from germline, CDR1 is KGHSH and CDR2 is LQKENI. Trimming cost V 3 bases and J 9 bases, with 15 bases left between them. CDR3 sequence: CASSPRGSLASPLHF. DNA of the CDR3: TGTGCCAGCTCACCCCGGGGAAGTTTGGCTTCACCCCTCCACTTT.

The V call is TRBV5-6, the J call TRBJ1-2, with no clear D. The germline V gene has CDR1 SGHDT and CDR2 YYEEEE. The CDR3 runs 13 residues. V was clipped by 4 bases and J by 3 bases, with 10 bases between them. The CDR3 sequence: CASSVTNYYGYTF. The CDR3 DNA reads TGTGCCAGCAGCGTGACAAACTACTATGGCTACACCTTC. Full variable domain (outside the CDR3, taken from reference TRBV5-6 and TRBJ1-2): DAGVTQSPTHLIKTRGQQVTLRCSPKSGHDTVSWYQQALGQGPQFIFQYYEEEERQRGNFPDRFSGHQFPNYSSELNVNALLLGDSALYLCASSVTNYYGYTFGSGTRLTVV.

This clonotype was recorded only once. The chain uses TRBV3-1 and TRBJ2-5; 9 bases are a match to TRBD2. Per the germline V gene, CDR1 is LGHDT and CDR2 is YNNKEL (reference sequence). The CDR3 is 16 amino acids. With 1 base clipped from V and 5 bases from J, the junction kept 8 bases outside the gene matches. DNA for the CDR3: TGTGCCAGCAGCCAAGGGATTAGCGGGGGTCGTGAGACCCAGTACTTC. Its translation: CASSQGISGGRETQYF.

V gene TRBV7-3 combines with J gene TRBJ1-2; 10 bases fit TRBD1. Losses at the gene ends were 3 bases for V and 0 bases for J; bases not matched to a gene: 1. The CDR3 sequence is 15 residues long. Germline V gene sequence: CDR1 SGHTA, CDR2 FQGTGA. CDR3 in amino acids: CASSLDRGSNYGYTF. The CDR3 region has the DNA TGTGCCAGCAGCTTGGACAGGGGGTCTAACTATGGCTACACCTTC.

This chain links TRBV11-2 with TRBJ2-1; the match to TRBD2 covers 11 bases. This CDR3 has 15 residues. V lost 7 bases and J lost 7; bases outside the gene matches: 9. In germline, CDR1 is SGHAT, CDR2 FQNNGV. The CDR3 reads CASTPLAGVRNEQFF. The CDR3 coding sequence is TGTGCCAGCACCCCACTAGCGGGGGTGAGAAATGAGCAGTTCTTC. Supplemented by reference TRBV11-2 and TRBJ2-1, the full variable domain reads EAGVAQSPRYKIIEKRQSVAFWCNPISGHATLYWYQQILGQGPKLLIQFQNNGVVDDSQLPKDRFSAERLKGVDSTLKIQPAKLEDSAVYLCASTPLAGVRNEQFFGPGTRLTVL.

V and J are TRBV30 and TRBJ2-1, with D maybe TRBD2 (7 bases). Between the trimmed V and J ends, which lost 0 bases and 5 bases, there was a span of 14 bases. The CDR3 has 15 residues. Germline V lookup: CDR1 GTSNPN, CDR2 SVGIG (reference sequence). CDR3 sequence: CAWSVRGALNNEQFF. CDR3 DNA: TGTGCCTGGAGTGTACGGGGGGCCCTCAACAATGAGCAGTTCTTC.